The 8 T cell receptor beta chains given below trace back to one sample, sequenced in a study of blood T cell repertoires in COVID-19. Here immunoSEQ multiplex PCR was the method, and the copy in TCRdb shows in-frame clones only, minus some. Among tens of thousands of clones listed, 70% to 90% were seen once. The material sequenced was peripheral blood. Receptor source: a woman of 80 years or more with active COVID-19.

This chain links TRBV2 with TRBJ2-1; D perhaps matches TRBD1 (6 bases). The CDR3 length is 15 residues. Looked up from germline, CDR1 is SNHLY and CDR2 is FYNNEI. V was cut by 5 bases and J by 6 bases, with 17 bases left in between. The CDR3 region has the DNA TGTGCCAGCAGTCGATCAGCCGGACAGTTCAATGAGCAGTTCTTC. Translated, it gives CASSRSAGQFNEQFF.

V gene TRBV28 combines with J gene TRBJ2-5; 8 bases agree with TRBD1. The CDR3 runs to 15 residues. V lost 6 bases and J lost 1; bases outside the gene matches: 7. Germline V lookup: CDR1 MDHEN, CDR2 SYDVKM. The CDR3 sequence: CASSIDRGSQETQYF. CDR3 DNA sequence: TGTGCCAGCAGCATAGACAGGGGATCCCAAGAGACCCAGTACTTC.

V is TRBV27 and J is TRBJ1-1, with TRBD1 as a possible D gene (5 bases). Germline V gene sequence: CDR1 MNHEY, CDR2 SMNVEV (reference sequence). CDR3 length: 17 amino acids. Trimming took off 3 bases at V and 4 bases at J, with 21 bases between the two ends. CDR3 in amino acids: CASSFGRRAGLSTEAFF. The CDR3 DNA is TGTGCCAGCAGTTTTGGGCGGAGGGCAGGGTTGTCCACTGAAGCTTTCTTT.

The gene calls are TRBV15 and TRBJ2-2; D gene unclear. This CDR3 has 13 residues. Germline-derived CDR1 and CDR2 are LNHNV and YYDKDF (reference sequence). The V and J ends lost 8 bases and 1 base respectively, with 8 bases between them. The CDR3 sequence is CATASKNTGELFF. CDR3 coding DNA: TGTGCCACCGCGAGTAAGAACACCGGGGAGCTGTTTTTT.

The chain couples TRBV4-2 to TRBJ1-1; TRBD1 matches 11 bases. The CDR3 totals 17 residues. Germline loops: CDR1 LGHNA, CDR2 YNFKEQ. V trimming: 4 bases; J trimming: 3 bases; junction bases outside the gene matches: 10. The CDR3 sequence: CASSLGQGGDRDTEAFF. In DNA, the CDR3 is TGTGCCAGCAGCCTGGGACAGGGGGGGGATAGGGACACTGAAGCTTTCTTT.

This rearrangement joins TRBV27 to TRBJ2-2; a possible D gene is TRBD1 (6 bases). Trimming removed 7 bases from V and 1 base from J, with 10 bases in between. This CDR3 comprises 14 residues. CDR1 is MNHEY and CDR2 is SMNVEV in the germline V gene (reference sequence). The CDR3 loop is CASTSDRNTGELFF. The DNA of the CDR3 is TGTGCCAGCACCTCGGACAGGAACACCGGGGAGCTGTTTTTT.

This clone came up once. Germline and junction disagree at one end, which may indicate a read error. CDR3 protein: CASSLAAGSEYDEQFF. The CDR3 DNA reads as TGTGCTAGCAGCTTAGCGGCCGGGAGTGAGTACGATGAGCAGTTCTTC. The chain has TRBV7-7 and TRBJ2-1; tentatively, D is TRBD2 (6 bases). Germline V lookup: CDR1 SSHAT, CDR2 FNYEAQ (reference sequence). This CDR3 region has 16 residues.

This clone was found once. The genes are TRBV3-1 (or the pseudogene TRBV3-2) and TRBJ2-2; 8 bases line up with TRBD2. CDR3 length: 14 residues. V gave up 1 base and J gave up 7 bases; unmatched junction bases: 2. Germline CDR1 LGHDT, CDR2 YNNKEL (reference sequence). The CDR3 here is CASSQGTSSGELFF. In DNA, the CDR3 is TGTGCCAGCAGCCAAGGGACTAGCAGCGGGGAGCTGTTTTTT.